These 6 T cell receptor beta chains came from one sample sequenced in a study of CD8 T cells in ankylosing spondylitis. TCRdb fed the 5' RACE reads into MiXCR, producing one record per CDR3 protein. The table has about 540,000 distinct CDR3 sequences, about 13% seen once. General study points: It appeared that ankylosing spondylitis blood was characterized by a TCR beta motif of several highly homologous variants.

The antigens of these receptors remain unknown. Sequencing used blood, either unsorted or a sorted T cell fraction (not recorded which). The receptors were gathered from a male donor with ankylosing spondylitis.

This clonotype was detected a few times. The CDR3 loop reads CSARSPGLIYGEQFF. The CDR3 DNA reads TGCAGTGCTAGGTCGCCGGGACTAATTTACGGTGAGCAGTTCTTC. The rearrangement links TRBV20-1 to TRBJ2-1; TRBD2 agrees at 7 bases. V shed 3 bases, J shed 9 bases, and the junction held 14 bases outside the gene matches. CDR1 DFQATT and CDR2 SNEGSKA come from the germline V gene (reference sequence). The CDR3 length is 15 residues.

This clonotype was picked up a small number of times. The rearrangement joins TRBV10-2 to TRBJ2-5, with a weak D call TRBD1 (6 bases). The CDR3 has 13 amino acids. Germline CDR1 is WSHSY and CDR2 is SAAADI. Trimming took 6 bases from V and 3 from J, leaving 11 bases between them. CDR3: CASSSRGKETQYF. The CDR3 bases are TGCGCCAGCAGCTCCAGGGGAAAAGAGACCCAGTACTTC.

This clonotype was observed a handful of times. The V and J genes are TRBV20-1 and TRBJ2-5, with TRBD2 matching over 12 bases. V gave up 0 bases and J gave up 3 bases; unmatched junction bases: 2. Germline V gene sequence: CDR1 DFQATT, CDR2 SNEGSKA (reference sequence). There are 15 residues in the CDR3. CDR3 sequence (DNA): TGCAGTGCTAGAGATGGACTAGCGGGAAAAGAGACCCAGTACTTC. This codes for CSARDGLAGKETQYF.

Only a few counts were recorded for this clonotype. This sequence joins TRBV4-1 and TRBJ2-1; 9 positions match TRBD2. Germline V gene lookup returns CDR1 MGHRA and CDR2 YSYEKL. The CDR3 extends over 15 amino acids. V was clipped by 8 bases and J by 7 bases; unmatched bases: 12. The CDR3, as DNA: TGCGCCAGCGGGTGGCGGGAGGGCGGTTCGAATGAGCAGTTCTTC. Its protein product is CASGWREGGSNEQFF.

The CDR3 DNA reads TGTGCCAGCAGCTTGATATCTGGGAGCACAGATACGCAGTATTTT. This gives the protein CASSLISGSTDTQYF. The J gene is TRBJ2-3, the V gene TRBV5-6; D not certain. V was pared by 1 base and J by 0 bases, with 9 bases between. The CDR3 has 15 residues. Germline-derived CDR1 and CDR2 are SGHDT and YYEEEE.

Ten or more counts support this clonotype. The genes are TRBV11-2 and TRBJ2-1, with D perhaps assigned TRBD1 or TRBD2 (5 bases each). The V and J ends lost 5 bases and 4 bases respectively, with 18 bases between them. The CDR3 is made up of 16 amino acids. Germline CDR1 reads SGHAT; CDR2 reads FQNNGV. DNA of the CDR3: TGTGCCAGCAGCCCGGGACCCCAGAGAGGTTACAATGAGCAGTTCTTC. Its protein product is CASSPGPQRGYNEQFF.